A single sample is the source of the 26 T cell receptor beta chains below, sequenced in a study of CD8 T cells in Susac syndrome. The authors reverse transcribed about 0.5 to 1 ug RNA with random hexamers. Each CDR3 protein gets one entry after TCRdb re-called the immunoSEQ multiplex PCR reads with MiXCR. The sample has roughly 80,000 distinct CDR3 sequences, roughly 95% seen once. The sequenced sample was CD8+ T cells from PBMCs. The receptors here all came from a human donor with Susac syndrome.

V and J are TRBV15 and TRBJ2-7; 7 bases align to TRBD1. J gave up 1 base and V 9 bases, and 9 bases lay outside the gene matches. The CDR3 runs 14 residues. CDR1 and CDR2 from the germline V gene are LNHNV and YYDKDF (reference sequence). CDR3 amino acids: CATGDRAASYEQYF. The DNA for the CDR3 is TGTGCCACTGGAGACAGGGCGGCATCCTACGAGCAGTACTTC. The full variable domain, its missing parts supplied by reference TRBV15 and TRBJ2-7, is DAMVIQNPRYQVTQFGKPVTLSCSQTLNHNVMYWYQQKSSQAPKLLFHYYDKDFNNEADTPDNFQSRRPNTSFCFLDIRSPGLGDTAMYLCATGDRAASYEQYFGPGTRLTVT.

This sequence joins TRBV4-3 and TRBJ2-7; unclear D gene. Trimming removed 0 bases at V and 2 bases at J, with 5 bases between. CDR1 and CDR2 (germline): LGHNA, YSLEER. This CDR3 comprises 13 residues. CDR3 sequence (DNA): TGCGCCAGCAGCCAAGACTACCCCTACGAGCAGTACTTC. It is translated as CASSQDYPYEQYF.

The J gene is TRBJ2-5, the V gene TRBV9; D possibly corresponds to TRBD1 (6 bases). Germline V gene lookup returns CDR1 SGDLS and CDR2 YYNGEE. CDR3 length: 13 amino acids. V lost 4 bases and J lost 3, with 10 bases in between. Here the CDR3 DNA reads TGTGCCAGCAGCACACAGGGAAAAGAGACCCAGTACTTC. Amino acids: CASSTQGKETQYF.

CDR3 loop: CASSVGNSYEQYF. Written as DNA, the CDR3 is TGTGCCAGCAGCGTAGGGAACTCCTACGAGCAGTACTTC. The chain joins TRBV9 to TRBJ2-7; D uncertain. The CDR3 consists of 13 residues. Trimming cost V 0 bases and J 0 bases, with 4 bases left between them. Germline CDR1 reads SGDLS; CDR2 reads YYNGEE.

J is TRBJ1-5 and V is TRBV23-1, with TRBD1 matching over 8 bases. TRBV23-1 falls under the ORF class, with uncertain function. The CDR3 consists of 15 residues. With 3 bases clipped from V and 2 bases from J, the junction kept 3 bases outside the gene matches. The CDR3 DNA follows: TGCGCCAGCAGTCACCCGGACAGGGGCAATCAGCCCCAGCATTTT. Translating it yields CASSHPDRGNQPQHF.

V and J are TRBV12-3 or TRBV12-4 and TRBJ2-1; tentative D call: TRBD1 (5 bases). The V end lost 4 bases, the J end lost 0 bases, and 7 bases lay between the germline ends. The CDR3 sequence is 14 residues long. The CDR3 here is CASSYRGSYNEQFF. The CDR3 coding sequence is TGTGCCAGCAGTTATAGGGGCTCCTACAATGAGCAGTTCTTC.

V is TRBV4-1 and J is TRBJ2-7; possibly TRBD1 for D (6 bases). The CDR3 is made up of 13 amino acids. Between the trimmed V and J ends, which lost 3 bases and 3 bases, there was a span of 9 bases. Germline V gene lookup returns CDR1 MGHRA and CDR2 YSYEKL. The CDR3 bases are TGCGCCAGCAGCCAGGGACAATACTACGAGCAGTACTTC. Protein: CASSQGQYYEQYF.

This clonotype was detected only once. The chain combines TRBV5-6 with TRBJ1-1; D is ambiguous. Germline-derived CDR1 and CDR2 are SGHDT and YYEEEE. V lost 3 bases and J lost 4, with 10 bases in between. This CDR3 comprises 13 residues. CDR3 sequence (DNA): TGTGCCAGCAGCTCCGGGGTCGGCACTGAAGCTTTCTTT. Protein: CASSSGVGTEAFF.

This chain uses TRBV5-1 with TRBJ2-5, with D possibly being TRBD2 (6 bases). Germline CDR1 reads SGHRS; CDR2 reads YFSETQ. V lost 4 bases and J lost 2, with 18 bases in between. This CDR3 has 16 amino acids. CDR3 nucleotides: TGCGCCAGCAGCCCATCTAGCGAGCAATCTCAAGAGACCCAGTACTTC. This codes for CASSPSSEQSQETQYF.

CDR3 sequence reads: CASSPLQYTEAFF. Here the CDR3 DNA reads TGTGCCAGCAGTCCCCTCCAGTATACTGAAGCTTTCTTT. The chain combines TRBV28 with TRBJ1-1; D remains ambiguous. Germline values: CDR1 MDHEN, CDR2 SYDVKM. Trimming pared 5 bases from V and 5 bases from J, leaving 12 bases between. The CDR3 spans 13 residues.

V is TRBV13 and J is TRBJ2-7; D is unclear. CDR1 and CDR2 (germline): PRHDT, FYEKMQ (reference sequence). V lost 1 base to trimming and J lost 1 base, with 5 bases between them. The CDR3 runs to 13 residues. CDR3: CASSLDLSYEQYF. In DNA, the CDR3 is TGTGCCAGCAGCTTAGACCTATCCTACGAGCAGTACTTC.

The chain recombines TRBV24-1 with TRBJ2-3; D is unclear. Between the trimmed V and J ends, which lost 4 bases and 4 bases, there was a span of 17 bases. The CDR3 length is 16 residues. Germline values: CDR1 KGHDR, CDR2 SFDVKD. The CDR3: CATSDPQQRRADTQYF. The CDR3, as DNA: TGTGCCACCAGTGACCCTCAACAGCGTAGAGCAGATACGCAGTATTTT.

J is TRBJ1-2 and V is TRBV9; tentative D call: TRBD1 (6 bases). Germline-derived CDR1 and CDR2 are SGDLS and YYNGEE. This CDR3 is built from 16 residues. With 4 bases removed from V and 3 bases from J, the gap between germline ends came to 19 bases. CDR3 in DNA: TGTGCCAGCAGCTCGGACGGGGGGCCCTCTTACTATGGCTACACCTTC. It encodes CASSSDGGPSYYGYTF. The full variable domain, in which reference TRBV9 and TRBJ1-2 provide the parts outside the CDR3, is DSGVTQTPKHLITATGQRVTLRCSPRSGDLSVYWYQQSLDQGLQFLIQYYNGEERAKGNILERFSAQQFPDLHSELNLSSLELGDSALYFCASSSDGGPSYYGYTFGSGTRLTVV.

The CDR3 sequence is CASSVERTDTQYF. In DNA, the CDR3 is TGTGCCAGCAGCGTAGAACGCACAGATACGCAGTATTTT. The genes are TRBV9 and TRBJ2-3; D not certain. Germline V gives CDR1 SGDLS, CDR2 YYNGEE. CDR3 length: 13 residues. The germline V and J ends were trimmed by 0 bases and 1 base, with 3 bases remaining between them.

This clonotype was observed a single time. The chain joins TRBV29-1 to TRBJ1-1; D not resolved. In germline, CDR1 is SQVTM, CDR2 ANQGSEA. Trimming took 6 bases from V and 1 from J, leaving 15 bases between them. This CDR3 has 14 residues. DNA of the CDR3: TGCAGCGTCATAATCAGGTCCGAGAACACTGAAGCTTTCTTT. It encodes CSVIIRSENTEAFF.

The chain is built from TRBV7-6 and TRBJ2-1, with TRBD1 matching 7 bases. Germline CDR1 SGHVS, CDR2 FNYEAQ. The length of the CDR3 is 15 residues. V gave up 3 bases and J gave up 5 bases; unmatched junction bases: 7. CDR3 amino acids: CASSFRQGRHNEQFF. For the CDR3, the DNA is TGTGCCAGCAGCTTCAGACAGGGACGCCACAATGAGCAGTTCTTC.

The V and J genes are TRBV9 and TRBJ2-4, with D possibly being TRBD1 (5 bases). The CDR3 sequence is 14 residues long. The germline V and J ends were trimmed by 3 bases and 4 bases, with 11 bases remaining between them. Per germline, CDR1 SGDLS and CDR2 YYNGEE. The CDR3 loop reads CASSASPGKNIQYF. CDR3 DNA: TGTGCCAGCAGCGCTTCGCCAGGGAAAAACATTCAGTACTTC.

CDR3 nucleotides: TGTGCCAGCAGTGAAGAAGGGGTACAGGGCTACACCTTC. Translation gives CASSEEGVQGYTF. The chain has TRBV2 and TRBJ1-2, with D possibly TRBD1 on 5 matching bases. Trimming took off 1 base at V and 8 bases at J, with 11 bases between the two ends. Germline CDR1 is SNHLY and CDR2 is FYNNEI. The CDR3 is 13 residues long.

This chain links TRBV16 with TRBJ1-2; a possible D gene is TRBD1 (6 bases). Trimming shortened V by 0 bases and J by 4 bases, and 15 bases separated the two germline ends. Germline V gives CDR1 KGHSY, CDR2 FQNENV. The CDR3 has 16 amino acids. CDR3 sequence (DNA): TGTGCCAGCAGCCAATCCAGTACAGGGAAGAGCTATGGCTACACCTTC. Encoded protein: CASSQSSTGKSYGYTF.

The CDR3 protein is CASSVGGQGKQYF. CDR3 nucleotide sequence: TGTGCCAGCAGCGTAGGGGGACAGGGGAAGCAGTACTTC. V usage is TRBV9 and J usage is TRBJ2-7; TRBD1 matches at 10 bases. CDR3 length: 13 residues. Trimming took 0 bases from V and 8 from J; bases not matched to a gene: 2. Germline CDR1 SGDLS, CDR2 YYNGEE.

This chain links TRBV19 with TRBJ1-2; D is possibly TRBD1 (6 bases). The germline V gene has CDR1 LNHDA and CDR2 SQIVND (reference sequence). The CDR3 contains 15 residues. Deletions cut 9 bases from V and 2 bases from J, with 19 bases between. CDR3 DNA: TGTGCCAGCCCCTGGGGGGCAGGTCGCAACTATGGCTACACCTTC. It encodes CASPWGAGRNYGYTF.

V and J are TRBV9 and TRBJ2-1; a weak D match, TRBD1 (6 bases). V lost 0 bases and J lost 4, with 8 bases in between. Germline V gene sequence: CDR1 SGDLS, CDR2 YYNGEE. The CDR3 has 14 residues. In DNA form, the CDR3 reads TGTGCCAGCAGCGTAGGTCAGGGGTACAATGAGCAGTTCTTC. This gives the protein CASSVGQGYNEQFF.

The V gene is TRBV7-9, the J gene TRBJ1-1; D remains unclear. V gave up 7 bases and J gave up 2 bases, with 17 bases separating them. This CDR3 is built from 15 residues. Germline V gives CDR1 SEHNR, CDR2 FQNEAQ (reference sequence). The CDR3 nucleotides are TGTGCCAGCATTCTACCGGGCCTTACTAACACTGAAGCTTTCTTT. Translated: CASILPGLTNTEAFF.

This rearrangement joins TRBV20-1 to TRBJ2-5; D may match TRBD1 or TRBD2 (5 bases each). Trimming stripped 4 bases from V and 11 bases from J, with 23 bases between. Germline CDR1 reads DFQATT; CDR2 reads SNEGSKA (reference sequence). The CDR3 has 14 residues. CDR3 nucleotide sequence: TGCAGTGCTAACGCATACCGCGAGGGGCGTGAACAGTACTTC. Its translation: CSANAYREGREQYF.

The chain recombines TRBV12-3 or TRBV12-4 with TRBJ2-5; TRBD2 is a possible D gene (5 bases). The CDR3 runs to 15 residues. Between the trimmed V and J ends, which lost 7 bases and 1 base, there was a span of 16 bases. CDR3 protein: CASTPRAESQETQYF. CDR3 sequence (DNA): TGTGCCAGCACCCCGCGAGCGGAGTCCCAAGAGACCCAGTACTTC.

The CDR3 sequence: CSVPGSGGIYEQYF. CDR3 coding DNA: TGCAGCGTTCCGGGGTCCGGGGGGATCTACGAGCAGTACTTC. The chain recombines TRBV29-1 with TRBJ2-7; TRBD2 aligns across 7 bases. The CDR3 is made up of 14 amino acids. Germline CDR1 reads SQVTM; CDR2 reads ANQGSEA. The J segment lost 3 bases and the V segment lost 5 bases, leaving 10 bases of the junction unmatched.